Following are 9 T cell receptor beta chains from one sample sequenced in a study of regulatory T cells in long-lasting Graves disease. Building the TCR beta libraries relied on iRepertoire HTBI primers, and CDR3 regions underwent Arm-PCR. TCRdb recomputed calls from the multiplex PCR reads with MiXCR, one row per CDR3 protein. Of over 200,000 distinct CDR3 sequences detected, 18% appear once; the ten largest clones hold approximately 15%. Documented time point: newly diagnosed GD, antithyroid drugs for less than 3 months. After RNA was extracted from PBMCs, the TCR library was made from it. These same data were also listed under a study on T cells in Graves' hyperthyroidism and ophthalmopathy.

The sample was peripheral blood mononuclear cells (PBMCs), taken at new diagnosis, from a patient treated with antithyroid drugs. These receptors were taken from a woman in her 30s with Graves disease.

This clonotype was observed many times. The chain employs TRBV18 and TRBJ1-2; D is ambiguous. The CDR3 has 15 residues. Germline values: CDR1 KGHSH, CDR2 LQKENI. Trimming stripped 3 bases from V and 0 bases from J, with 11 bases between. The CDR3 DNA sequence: TGTGCCAGCTCACCGGACCAGTCAGCTAACTATGGCTACACCTTC. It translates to CASSPDQSANYGYTF.

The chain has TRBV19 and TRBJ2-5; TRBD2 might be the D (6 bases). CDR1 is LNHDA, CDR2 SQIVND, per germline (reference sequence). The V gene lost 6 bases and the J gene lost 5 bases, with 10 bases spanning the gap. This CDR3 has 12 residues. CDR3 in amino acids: CASREGMETQYF. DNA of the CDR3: TGTGCCAGTAGGGAGGGGATGGAGACCCAGTACTTC.

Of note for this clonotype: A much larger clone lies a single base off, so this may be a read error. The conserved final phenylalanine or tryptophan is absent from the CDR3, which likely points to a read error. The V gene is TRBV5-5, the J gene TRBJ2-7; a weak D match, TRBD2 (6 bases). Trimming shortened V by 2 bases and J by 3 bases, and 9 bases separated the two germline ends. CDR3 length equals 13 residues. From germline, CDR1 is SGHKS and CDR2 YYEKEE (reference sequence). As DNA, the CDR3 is TGTGCCAGCAGCTTCATGGGGGGCTACGAGCAGTACCTC. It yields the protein CASSFMGGYEQYL.

CDR3 residues: CASSYGSLAADGYTF. The DNA of the CDR3 is TGTGCCAGCAGTTACGGGTCCCTGGCTGCAGATGGCTACACCTTC. V gene TRBV6-5 combines with J gene TRBJ1-2; D gene uncertain. The CDR3 contains 15 residues. CDR1 is MNHEY and CDR2 is SVGAGI in the germline V gene. V was cut by 2 bases and J by 6 bases, with 16 bases left in between.

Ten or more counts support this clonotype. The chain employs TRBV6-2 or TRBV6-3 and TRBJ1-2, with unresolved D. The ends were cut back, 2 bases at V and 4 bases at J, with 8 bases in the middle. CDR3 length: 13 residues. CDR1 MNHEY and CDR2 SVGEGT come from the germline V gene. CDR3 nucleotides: TGTGCCAGCAGTTACGAGGACTTCTATGGCTACACCTTC. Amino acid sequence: CASSYEDFYGYTF.

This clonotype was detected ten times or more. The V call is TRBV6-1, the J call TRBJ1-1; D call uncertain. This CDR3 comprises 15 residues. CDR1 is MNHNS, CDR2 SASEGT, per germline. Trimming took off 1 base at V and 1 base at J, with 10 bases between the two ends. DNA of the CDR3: TGTGCCAGCAGTGAAGGGACCCTATGGAACACTGAAGCTTTCTTT. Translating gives CASSEGTLWNTEAFF.

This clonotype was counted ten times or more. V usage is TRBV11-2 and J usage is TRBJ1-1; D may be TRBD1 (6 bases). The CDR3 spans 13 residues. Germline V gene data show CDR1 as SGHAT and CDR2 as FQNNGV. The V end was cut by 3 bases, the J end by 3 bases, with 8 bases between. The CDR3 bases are TGTGCCAGCAGCTTCAGGGGTTACACTGAAGCTTTCTTT. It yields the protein CASSFRGYTEAFF.

The CDR3 loop reads CSAREDRVNSPLHF. CDR3 nucleotide sequence: TGCAGTGCTAGAGAGGACAGGGTTAATTCACCCCTCCACTTT. This sequence joins TRBV20-1 and TRBJ1-6, with 8 bases identical to TRBD1. The V gene end was trimmed by 0 bases and the J gene end by 6 bases; junction bases not matched to a gene: 1. CDR1 is DFQATT and CDR2 is SNEGSKA in the germline V gene (reference sequence). CDR3 length: 14 amino acids.

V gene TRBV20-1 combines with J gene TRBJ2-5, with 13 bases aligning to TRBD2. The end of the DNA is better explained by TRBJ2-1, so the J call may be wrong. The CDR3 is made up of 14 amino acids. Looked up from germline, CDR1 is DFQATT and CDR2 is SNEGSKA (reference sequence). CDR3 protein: CSALLAGGGNEQFF. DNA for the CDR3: TGCAGTGCCCTACTAGCGGGGGGGGGGAATGAGCAGTTCTTC.